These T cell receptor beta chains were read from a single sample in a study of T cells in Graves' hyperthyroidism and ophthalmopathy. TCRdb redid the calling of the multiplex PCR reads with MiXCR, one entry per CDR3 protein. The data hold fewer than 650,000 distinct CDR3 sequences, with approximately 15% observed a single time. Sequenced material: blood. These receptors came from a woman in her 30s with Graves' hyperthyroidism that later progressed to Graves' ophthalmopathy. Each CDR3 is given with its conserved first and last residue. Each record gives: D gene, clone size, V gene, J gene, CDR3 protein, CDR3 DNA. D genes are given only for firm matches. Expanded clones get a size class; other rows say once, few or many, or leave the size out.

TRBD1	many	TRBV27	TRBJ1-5	CASSSKPPGQGSNQPQHF	TGTGCCAGCAGTTCAAAACCTCCGGGACAGGGGAGCAATCAGCCCCAGCATTTT
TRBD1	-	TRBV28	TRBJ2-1	CASSLGTGAQVWNEQFF	TGTGCCAGCAGTCTCGGGACAGGGGCCCAGGTTTGGAATGAGCAGTTCTTC
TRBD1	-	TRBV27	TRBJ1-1	CASSPRTGGCNTEAFF	TGTGCCAGCAGTCCAAGGACAGGGGGGTGTAACACTGAAGCTTTCTTT
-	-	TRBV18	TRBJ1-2	CASSPSGARTVYGYTF	TGTGCCAGCTCACCCTCCGGGGCTAGGACGGTATATGGCTACACCTTC
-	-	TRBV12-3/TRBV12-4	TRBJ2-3	CASSRDLAQYF	TGTGCCAGCAGCCGGGACTTGGCGCAGTATTTT
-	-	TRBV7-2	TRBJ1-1	CASSPYRALNTEAFF	TGTGCCAGCAGCCCGTACAGGGCCCTGAACACTGAAGCTTTCTTT
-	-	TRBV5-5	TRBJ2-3	CASSLAGTLSTDTQYF	TGTGCCAGCAGCTTGGCCGGGACGCTAAGCACAGATACGCAGTATTTT
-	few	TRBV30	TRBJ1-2	CAWSRGLVYGYTF	TGTGCCTGGAGTCGGGGGTTAGTTTATGGCTACACCTTC
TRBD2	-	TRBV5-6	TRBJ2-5	CASSFRLAGAGSRETQYF	TGTGCCAGCAGCTTTCGACTAGCGGGAGCCGGGAGTAGAGAGACCCAGTACTTC
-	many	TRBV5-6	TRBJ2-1	CASKLRFRESNEQFF	TGTGCCAGCAAATTACGGTTCCGGGAATCCAATGAGCAGTTCTTC
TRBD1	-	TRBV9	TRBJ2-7	CASSGGVPGQGFYEQYF	TGTGCCAGCAGCGGGGGGGTTCCGGGACAGGGGTTTTACGAGCAGTACTTC
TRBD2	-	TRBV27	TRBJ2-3	CASSLSGEATDTQYF	TGTGCCAGCAGTTTAAGCGGGGAGGCCACAGATACGCAGTATTTT
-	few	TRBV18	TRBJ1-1	CASSQGTAGVAFF	TGTGCCAGCTCACAAGGGACTGCCGGGGTAGCTTTCTTT
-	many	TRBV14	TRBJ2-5	CASSQGLHGYQETQYF	TGTGCCAGCAGCCAAGGCCTCCACGGGTACCAAGAGACCCAGTACTTC
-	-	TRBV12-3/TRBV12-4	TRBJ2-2	CAGRGERDTGELFF	TGTGCCGGAAGGGGGGAGAGGGACACCGGGGAGCTGTTTTTT
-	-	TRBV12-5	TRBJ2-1	CASGLVRRESVVVWQFF	TGTGCTAGTGGTTTGGTTCGGCGGGAATCTGTGGTTGTATGGCAGTTCTTC
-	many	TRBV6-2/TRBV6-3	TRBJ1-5	CASSYSAGDQPQHF	TGTGCCAGCAGTTACTCGGCGGGGGATCAGCCCCAGCATTTT
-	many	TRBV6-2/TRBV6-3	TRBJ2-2	CASTVTGRAKTGELFF	TGTGCCAGCACCGTTACGGGCAGGGCGAAAACCGGGGAGCTGTTTTTT
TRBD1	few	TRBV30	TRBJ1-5	CAWSTTGENQPQHF	TGTGCCTGGAGTACGACAGGGGAGAATCAGCCCCAGCATTTT
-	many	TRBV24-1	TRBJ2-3	CATSDGGLVRATDTQYF	TGTGCCACCAGTGATGGGGGACTGGTTAGGGCTACAGATACGCAGTATTTT
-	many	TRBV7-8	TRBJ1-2	CASSLREMRTYGYTF	TGTGCCAGCAGCTTACGAGAGATGAGAACCTATGGCTACACCTTC
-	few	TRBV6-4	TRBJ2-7	CASILPRRDHEQYF	TGTGCCAGCATTCTCCCCCGGCGGGACCACGAGCAGTACTTC
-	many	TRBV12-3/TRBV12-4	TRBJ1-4	CASSRGTRENEKLFF	TGTGCCAGCAGTCGGGGGACCAGGGAGAATGAAAAACTGTTTTTT
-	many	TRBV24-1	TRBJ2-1	CATSDIRGPTYNEQFF	TGTGCCACCAGTGATATCAGGGGTCCCACCTACAATGAGCAGTTCTTC
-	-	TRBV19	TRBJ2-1	CASSIGGTLIQGEQFF	TGTGCCAGTAGTATTGGAGGGACACTCATTCAGGGTGAGCAGTTCTTC
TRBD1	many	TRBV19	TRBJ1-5	CASGRQGRISNQPQHF	TGTGCCAGTGGGAGACAGGGGCGAATTAGCAATCAGCCCCAGCATTTT
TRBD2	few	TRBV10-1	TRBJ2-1	CASSSSGAPNEQFF	TGCGCCAGCAGTTCCAGCGGGGCCCCAAATGAGCAGTTCTTC
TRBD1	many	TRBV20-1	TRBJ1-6	CSAISSDRGNSPLHF	TGCAGTGCTATTTCCTCGGACAGGGGAAATTCACCCCTCCACTTT
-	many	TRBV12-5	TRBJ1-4	CASGLAEGSEKLFF	TGTGCTAGTGGTTTGGCCGAGGGTTCCGAAAAACTGTTTTTT
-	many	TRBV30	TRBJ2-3	CAWSSLADFSDTQYF	TGTGCCTGGAGTAGCCTAGCCGATTTCAGTGATACGCAGTATTTT
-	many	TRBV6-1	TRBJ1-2	CASSEASGFYGYTF	TGTGCCAGCAGTGAAGCTTCCGGATTCTATGGCTACACCTTC